A single sample is the source of the 6 T cell receptor beta chains below, sequenced in a study of CD8 T cells in ankylosing spondylitis (TCRdb year 2017). General conclusions and limits of the study: A TCR beta motif made up of several highly homologous amino acid variants appeared to be characteristic of blood from ankylosing spondylitis patients.

Receptor libraries were prepared by 5' RACE. TCRdb records Illumina HiSeq 2500 as the sequencer. TCRdb applied fastp at Q25 and MiXCR to the public reads, then kept only in-frame beta chains. Each entry merges the rows of one CDR3 protein and shows their most common DNA and genes. In all, the sample holds under 950,000 distinct CDR3 sequences, and around a fifth of those were seen once. The ten top clones hold 15% to 20% of the sample. These receptors have no known antigen. The sequenced sample was blood, either unsorted or a sorted T cell fraction (not recorded which). Receptors originate from a male donor with ankylosing spondylitis.

The V gene is TRBV20-1, the J gene TRBJ1-2; D unresolved. The germline V gene has CDR1 DFQATT and CDR2 SNEGSKA (reference sequence). Trimming removed 0 bases at V and 0 bases at J, with 11 bases between. The CDR3 sequence is 15 residues long. CDR3 protein: CSARDRSAANYGYTF. CDR3 DNA sequence: TGCAGTGCTAGAGATCGAAGTGCAGCTAACTATGGCTACACCTTC.

Written as DNA, the CDR3 is TGCGCCAGCAGCTTGGTAGCAGGTGTTAGCACAGATACGCAGTATTTT. Translating it yields CASSLVAGVSTDTQYF. The chain employs TRBV5-1 and TRBJ2-3; D call uncertain. This CDR3 region has 16 residues. Germline values: CDR1 SGHRS, CDR2 YFSETQ. V shed 0 bases and J shed 0 bases, with 11 bases lying between them.

By its share, this clonotype is medium-sized. The J gene is TRBJ2-5, the V gene TRBV20-1, with 8 bases fitting TRBD2. The J segment lost 1 base and the V segment lost 5 bases, leaving 9 bases of the junction unmatched. This CDR3 has 15 amino acids. Germline lookup yields CDR1 DFQATT and CDR2 SNEGSKA (reference sequence). CDR3 protein: CSADPTSAGQETQYF. The CDR3 coding sequence is TGCAGTGCTGATCCGACTAGCGCAGGCCAAGAGACCCAGTACTTC.

This clonotype came up many times. This rearrangement joins TRBV24-1 to TRBJ2-1; no firm D call. Trimming shortened V by 3 bases and J by 2 bases, and 7 bases separated the two germline ends. CDR3 length: 14 residues. CDR1 is KGHDR and CDR2 is SFDVKD in the germline V gene. This CDR3 is CATSDATTYNEQFF. In DNA, the CDR3 is TGTGCCACCAGTGATGCAACTACCTACAATGAGCAGTTCTTC.

The chain has TRBV3-1 and TRBJ1-5; TRBD1 might be the D (5 bases). This CDR3 region has 14 residues. Per the germline V gene, CDR1 is LGHDT and CDR2 is YNNKEL (reference sequence). The ends were cut back, 3 bases at V and 2 bases at J, with 8 bases in the middle. The CDR3 protein is CASSQRGGNQPQHF. The CDR3 region has the DNA TGTGCCAGCAGCCAGAGGGGTGGCAATCAGCCCCAGCATTTT.

This clonotype showed up just a few times. The chain is built from TRBV30 and TRBJ2-7; D is perhaps TRBD2 (5 bases). The germline V gene encodes CDR1 GTSNPN and CDR2 SVGIG (reference sequence). The CDR3 has 13 residues. The V end was cut by 0 bases, the J end by 6 bases, with 12 bases between. The CDR3 bases are TGTGCCTGGAGTGTAGCCGCAAGCGGCGAGCAGTACTTC. Its protein is CAWSVAASGEQYF.